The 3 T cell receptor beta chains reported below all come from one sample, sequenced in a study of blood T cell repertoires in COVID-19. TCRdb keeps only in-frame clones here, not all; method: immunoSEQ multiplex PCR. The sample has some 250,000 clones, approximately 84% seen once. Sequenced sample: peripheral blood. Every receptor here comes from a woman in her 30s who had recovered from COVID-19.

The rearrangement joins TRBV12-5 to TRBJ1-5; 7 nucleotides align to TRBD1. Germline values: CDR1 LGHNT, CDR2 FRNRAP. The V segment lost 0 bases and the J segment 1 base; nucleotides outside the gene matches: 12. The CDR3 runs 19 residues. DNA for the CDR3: TGTGCTAGTGGTTTGGTACCAACGACACGACAGGGCAGCAATCAGCCCCAGCATTTT. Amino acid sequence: CASGLVPTTRQGSNQPQHF.

CDR3: CASSYSFALLFF. CDR3 DNA: TGTGCCAGCAGTTACTCATTTGCGCTACTGTTTTTT. The chain couples TRBV6-6 to TRBJ1-4; D call uncertain. CDR3 size: 12 residues. Germline CDR1 reads MNHNY; CDR2 reads SVGAGI (reference sequence). The V and J ends lost 0 bases and 13 bases respectively, with 9 bases between them.

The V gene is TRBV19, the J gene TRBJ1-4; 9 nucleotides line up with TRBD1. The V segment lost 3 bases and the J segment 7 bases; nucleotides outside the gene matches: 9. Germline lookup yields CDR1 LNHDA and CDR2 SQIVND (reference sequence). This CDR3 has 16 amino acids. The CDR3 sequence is CASSMSGTGIFEKLFF. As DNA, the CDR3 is TGTGCCAGTAGTATGTCCGGGACAGGGATTTTTGAAAAACTGTTTTTT.